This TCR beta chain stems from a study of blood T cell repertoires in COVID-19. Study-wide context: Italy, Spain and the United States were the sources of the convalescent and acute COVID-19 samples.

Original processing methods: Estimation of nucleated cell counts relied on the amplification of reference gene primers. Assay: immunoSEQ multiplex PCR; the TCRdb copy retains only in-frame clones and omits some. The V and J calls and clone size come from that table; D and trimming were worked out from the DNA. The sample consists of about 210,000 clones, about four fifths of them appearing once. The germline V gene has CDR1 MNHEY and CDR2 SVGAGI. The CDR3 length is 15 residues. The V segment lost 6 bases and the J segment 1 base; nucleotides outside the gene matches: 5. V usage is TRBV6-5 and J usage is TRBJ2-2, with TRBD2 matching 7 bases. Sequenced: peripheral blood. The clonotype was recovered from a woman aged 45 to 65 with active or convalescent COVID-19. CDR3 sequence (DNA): TGTGCCAGCAGGGCCCAGCGGGAGAACACCGGGGAGCTGTTTTTT. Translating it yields CASRAQRENTGELFF.